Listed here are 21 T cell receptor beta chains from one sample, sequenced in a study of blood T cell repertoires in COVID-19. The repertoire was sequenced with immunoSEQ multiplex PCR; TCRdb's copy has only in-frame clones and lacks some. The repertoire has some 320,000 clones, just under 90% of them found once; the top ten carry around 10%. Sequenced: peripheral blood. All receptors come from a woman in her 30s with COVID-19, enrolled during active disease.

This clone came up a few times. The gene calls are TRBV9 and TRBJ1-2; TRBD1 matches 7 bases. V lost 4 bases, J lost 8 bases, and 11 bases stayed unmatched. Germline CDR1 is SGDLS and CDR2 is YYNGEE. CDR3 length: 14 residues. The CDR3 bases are TGTGCCAGCAGCCATCTCAACAGGGGACGGGGCTACACCTTC. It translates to CASSHLNRGRGYTF.

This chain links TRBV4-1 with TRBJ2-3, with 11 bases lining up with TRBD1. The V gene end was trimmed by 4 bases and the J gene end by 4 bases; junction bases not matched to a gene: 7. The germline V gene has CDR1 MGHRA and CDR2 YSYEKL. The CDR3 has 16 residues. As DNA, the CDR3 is TGCGCCAGCAGCCCTCAACCGGGACAGGGGGCAGATACGCAGTATTTT. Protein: CASSPQPGQGADTQYF.

CDR3 residues: CASSGDTEQGFNEQFF. DNA of the CDR3: TGCGCCAGCAGTGGGGATACCGAACAGGGGTTCAATGAGCAGTTCTTC. V gene TRBV10-2 combines with J gene TRBJ2-1, with 7 bases matching TRBD1. With 4 bases clipped from V and 6 bases from J, the junction kept 12 bases outside the gene matches. Per germline, CDR1 WSHSY and CDR2 SAAADI. The CDR3 totals 16 residues.

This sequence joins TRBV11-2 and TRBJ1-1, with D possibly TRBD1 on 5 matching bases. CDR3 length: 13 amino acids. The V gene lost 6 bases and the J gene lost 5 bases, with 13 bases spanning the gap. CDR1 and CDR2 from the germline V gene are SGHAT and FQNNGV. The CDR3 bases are TGTGCCAGCAGTTTTCAGGGTTGGACTGAAGCTTTCTTT. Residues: CASSFQGWTEAFF.

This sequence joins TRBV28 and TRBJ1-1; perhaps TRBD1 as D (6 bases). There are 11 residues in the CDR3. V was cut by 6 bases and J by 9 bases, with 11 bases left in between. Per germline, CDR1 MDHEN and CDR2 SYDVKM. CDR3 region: CASSHREKAFF. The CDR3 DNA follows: TGTGCCAGCAGCCACAGGGAGAAAGCTTTCTTT. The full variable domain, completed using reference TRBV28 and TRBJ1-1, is DVKVTQSSRYLVKRTGEKVFLECVQDMDHENMFWYRQDPGLGLRLIYFSYDVKMKEKGDIPEGYSVSREKKERFSLILESASTNQTSMYLCASSHREKAFFGQGTRLTVV.

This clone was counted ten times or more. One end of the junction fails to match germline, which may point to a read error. CDR3 residues: CASSYRDKSDF. The CDR3 coding sequence is TGTGCCAGCAGTTACCGGGACAAGTCGGACTTC. This sequence joins TRBV6-5 and TRBJ2-5, with a tentative D call TRBD1 (6 bases). In germline, CDR1 is MNHEY, CDR2 SVGAGI. CDR3 length equals 11 residues.

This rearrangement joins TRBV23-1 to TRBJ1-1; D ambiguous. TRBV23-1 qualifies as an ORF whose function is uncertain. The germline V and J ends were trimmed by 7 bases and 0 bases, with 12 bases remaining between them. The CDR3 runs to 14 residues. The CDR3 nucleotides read TGCGCCAGCACCCTGGCCCCGATGAACACTGAAGCTTTCTTT. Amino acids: CASTLAPMNTEAFF.

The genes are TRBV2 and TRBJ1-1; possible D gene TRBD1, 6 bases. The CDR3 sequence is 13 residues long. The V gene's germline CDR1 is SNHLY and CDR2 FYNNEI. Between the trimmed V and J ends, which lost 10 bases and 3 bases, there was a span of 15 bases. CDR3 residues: CATVGQLYTEAFF. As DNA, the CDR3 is TGTGCCACCGTCGGACAGCTTTACACTGAAGCTTTCTTT. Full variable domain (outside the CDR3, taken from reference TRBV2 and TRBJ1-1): EPEVTQTPSHQVTQMGQEVILRCVPISNHLYFYWYRQILGQKVEFLVSFYNNEISEKSEIFDDQFSVERPDGSNFTLKIRSTKLEDSAMYFCATVGQLYTEAFFGQGTRLTVV.

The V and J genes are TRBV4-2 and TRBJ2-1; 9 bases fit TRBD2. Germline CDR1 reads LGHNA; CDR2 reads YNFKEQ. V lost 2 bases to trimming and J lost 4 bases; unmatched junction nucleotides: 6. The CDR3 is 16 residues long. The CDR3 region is CASSQPGGGVYNEQFF. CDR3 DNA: TGTGCCAGCAGCCAACCCGGCGGGGGGGTATACAATGAGCAGTTCTTC.

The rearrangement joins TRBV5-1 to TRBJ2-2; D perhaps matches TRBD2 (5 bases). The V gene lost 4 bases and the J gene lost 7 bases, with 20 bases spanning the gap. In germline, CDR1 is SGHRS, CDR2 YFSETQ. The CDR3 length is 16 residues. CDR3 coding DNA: TGCGCCAGCAGCCGGGGAGCTGGGAGTACGGTCGGGGAGCTGTTTTTT. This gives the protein CASSRGAGSTVGELFF.

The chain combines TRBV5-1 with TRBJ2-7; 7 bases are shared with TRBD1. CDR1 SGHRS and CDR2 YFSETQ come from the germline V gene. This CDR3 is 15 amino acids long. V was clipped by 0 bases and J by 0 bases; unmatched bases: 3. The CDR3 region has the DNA TGCGCCAGCAGCTTGGGGGACAGAAGCTCCTACGAGCAGTACTTC. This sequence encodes CASSLGDRSSYEQYF.

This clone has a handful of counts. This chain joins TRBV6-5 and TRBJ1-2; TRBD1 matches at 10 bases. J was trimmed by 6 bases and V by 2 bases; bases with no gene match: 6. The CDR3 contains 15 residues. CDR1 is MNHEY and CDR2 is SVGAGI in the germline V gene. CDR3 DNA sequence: TGTGCCAGCAGTTACCGGACAGGGGGGTTTAATGGCTACACCTTC. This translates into CASSYRTGGFNGYTF.

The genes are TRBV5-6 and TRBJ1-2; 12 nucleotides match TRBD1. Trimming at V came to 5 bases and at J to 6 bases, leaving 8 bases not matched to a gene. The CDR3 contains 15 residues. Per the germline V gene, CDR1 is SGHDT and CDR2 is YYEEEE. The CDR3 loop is CASRPRGQGANGYTF. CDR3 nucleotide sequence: TGTGCCAGCAGGCCCAGGGGACAGGGGGCTAATGGCTACACCTTC.

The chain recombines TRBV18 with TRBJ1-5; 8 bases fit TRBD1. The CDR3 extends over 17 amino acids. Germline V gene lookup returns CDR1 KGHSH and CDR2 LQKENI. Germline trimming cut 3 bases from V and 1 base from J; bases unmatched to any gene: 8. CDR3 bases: TGTGCCAGCTCACCGAACGACAGGGGATCCAGCAATCAGCCCCAGCATTTT. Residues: CASSPNDRGSSNQPQHF.

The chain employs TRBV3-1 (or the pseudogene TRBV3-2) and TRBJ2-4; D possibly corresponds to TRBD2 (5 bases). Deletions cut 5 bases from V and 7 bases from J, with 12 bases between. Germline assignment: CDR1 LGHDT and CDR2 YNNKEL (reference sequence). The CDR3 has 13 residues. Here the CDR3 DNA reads TGTGCCAGCAGCTGGGAGTCAACCAACATTCAGTACTTC. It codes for CASSWESTNIQYF.

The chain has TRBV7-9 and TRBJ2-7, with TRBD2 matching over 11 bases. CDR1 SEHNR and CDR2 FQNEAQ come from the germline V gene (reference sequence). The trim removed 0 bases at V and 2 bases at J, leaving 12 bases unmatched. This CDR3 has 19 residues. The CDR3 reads CASSLAASGGPEVTYEQYF. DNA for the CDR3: TGTGCCAGCAGCTTAGCGGCTAGCGGGGGGCCCGAGGTAACCTACGAGCAGTACTTC.

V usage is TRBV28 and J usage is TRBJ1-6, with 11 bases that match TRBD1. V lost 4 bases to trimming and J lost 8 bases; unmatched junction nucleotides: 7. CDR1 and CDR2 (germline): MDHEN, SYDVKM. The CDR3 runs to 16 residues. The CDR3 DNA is TGTGCCAGCAGTTGGCCGGGACAGGGGGGGGATTCACCCCTCCACTTT. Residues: CASSWPGQGGDSPLHF.

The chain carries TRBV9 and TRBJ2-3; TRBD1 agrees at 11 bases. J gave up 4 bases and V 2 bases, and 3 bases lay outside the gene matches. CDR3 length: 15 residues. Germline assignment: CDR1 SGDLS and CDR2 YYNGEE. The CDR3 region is CASSVRTGGADTQYF. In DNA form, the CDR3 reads TGTGCCAGCAGCGTTCGGACAGGGGGCGCAGATACGCAGTATTTT.

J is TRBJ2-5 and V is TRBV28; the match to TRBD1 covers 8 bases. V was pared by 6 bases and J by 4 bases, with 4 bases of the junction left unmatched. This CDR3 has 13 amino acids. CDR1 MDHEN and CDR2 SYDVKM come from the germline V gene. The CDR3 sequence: CASRRDRGETQYF. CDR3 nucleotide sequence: TGTGCCAGCAGACGCGACAGGGGAGAGACCCAGTACTTC.

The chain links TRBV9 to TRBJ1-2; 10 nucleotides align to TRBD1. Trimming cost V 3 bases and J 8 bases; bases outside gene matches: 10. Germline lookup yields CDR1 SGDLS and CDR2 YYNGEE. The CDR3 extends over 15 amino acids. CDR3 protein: CASSATTGGAGGYTF. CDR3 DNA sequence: TGTGCCAGCAGCGCTACGACAGGGGGCGCGGGCGGCTACACCTTC.

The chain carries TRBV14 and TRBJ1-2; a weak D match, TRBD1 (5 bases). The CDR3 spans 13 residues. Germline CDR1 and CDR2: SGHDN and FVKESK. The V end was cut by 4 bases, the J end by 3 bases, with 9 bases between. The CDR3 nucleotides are TGTGCCAGCAGCCCCGGACAATACTATGGCTACACCTTC. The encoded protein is CASSPGQYYGYTF.